This TCR beta chain was recorded in a study of OX40 agonist ivuxolimab in advanced cancers. General study points: The study observed clonal expansion of CD4+ and CD8+ blood T cells by week 6 at 0.1 to 3.0 mg/kg.

The table came from immunoSEQ multiplex PCR; TCRdb's copy has only in-frame clones and leaves some out. Of around 50,000 clones in the sample, 75% to 90% were seen once. This clone occurred a few times. Its cognate antigen is unknown. The TCR was taken from an adult with an advanced solid tumor such as melanoma, head and neck, liver or kidney cancer. The sample here was CD4+ or CD8+ T cells sorted from blood, taken in a trial of the OX40 agonist ivuxolimab.

This chain's CDR3 is CASSLLIHNQPQHF. The CDR3 region has the DNA TGTGCCAGTAGTTTATTGATCCACAATCAGCCCCAGCATTTT. This chain links TRBV19 with TRBJ1-5, with no clear D. This CDR3 has 14 residues. Looked up from germline, CDR1 is LNHDA and CDR2 is SQIVND (reference sequence). The germline V and J ends were trimmed by 5 bases and 3 bases, with 11 bases remaining between them.